This T cell receptor beta chain was found in a study of immune heterogeneity within non-small cell lung tumors. About the research overall: Histology included a few squamous cell carcinomas, under twelve non-squamous carcinomas and 1 unspecified tumor.

TCR beta CDR3 amplification used multiplex PCR with 32 V and 13 J primers. A single record per CDR3 protein comes from TCRdb applying MiXCR to the multiplex PCR reads. The data contain around 30,000 distinct CDR3 sequences, around 30% of them singletons. Bulk tumor genomic DNA constituted the template, at 450 to 700 ng per sample. During surgery, each primary tumor gave multiple biopsies spaced as far apart as possible. Those enrolled were patients newly diagnosed with untreated non-small cell lung cancer and undergoing curative surgery. This clonotype was recorded at least ten times. The antigen is not known. CDR3 length: 15 residues. Germline CDR1 is MNHNS and CDR2 is SASEGT. V gave up 1 base and J gave up 10 bases, with 17 bases separating them. Study-wide points: Tumor sites in a patient shared identical dominant CDR3 beta clonotypes and also carried site-unique high-frequency clones.

V gene TRBV6-1 combines with J gene TRBJ2-1; the D gene is possibly TRBD2 (5 bases). The sequence derives from a man aged 40-55 years with non-small cell lung cancer. Sequencing was carried out using lung tumor tissue. CDR3 sequence: CASSEERKPLGEQFF. The CDR3 DNA is TGTGCCAGCAGTGAAGAGCGGAAACCCCTAGGGGAGCAGTTCTTC.